This T cell receptor (beta chain) was obtained from a study of blood T cell repertoires in COVID-19. Data came from immunoSEQ multiplex PCR; TCRdb stores just in-frame clones and leaves some out. This table has about 30,000 clones, about 90% appearing once. Trimming cost V 2 bases and J 2 bases; bases outside gene matches: 1. Germline V gene data show CDR1 as MNHEY and CDR2 as SMNVEV (reference sequence). The CDR3 runs 15 residues. Input material: peripheral blood. The clonotype comes from a man aged 55 to 70 with active COVID-19. The chain links TRBV27 to TRBJ2-7, with 12 positions matching TRBD2. CDR3 bases: TGTGCCAGCAGTTTAGGACTAGCGGGACCCTACGAGCAGTACTTC. Protein product: CASSLGLAGPYEQYF.